Listed here are 22 T cell receptor beta chains from one sample, sequenced in a study of blood T cell repertoires in COVID-19. Produced via immunoSEQ multiplex PCR; TCRdb's table is partial and in-frame only. The table lists under 250,000 clones, approximately 85% of them singletons, with about 6% in the top ten. Input material: peripheral blood. These receptors originate from an elderly woman with COVID-19, enrolled during active disease.

The chain links TRBV9 to TRBJ1-2; D is uncertain. Trimming took 4 bases from V and 8 from J, leaving 21 bases between them. Germline V gene lookup returns CDR1 SGDLS and CDR2 YYNGEE. CDR3 length: 15 amino acids. Written as DNA, the CDR3 is TGTGCCAGCAGCCCTAGTGTCCTAAAAGCGGGAGGCTACACCTTC. Protein sequence: CASSPSVLKAGGYTF. Supplemented by reference TRBV9 and TRBJ1-2, the full variable domain reads DSGVTQTPKHLITATGQRVTLRCSPRSGDLSVYWYQQSLDQGLQFLIQYYNGEERAKGNILERFSAQQFPDLHSELNLSSLELGDSALYFCASSPSVLKAGGYTFGSGTRLTVV.

This chain joins TRBV7-8 and TRBJ1-6; 11 positions agree with TRBD1. After removal of 5 bases from V and 8 bases from J, the junction contained 5 bases not matched to a gene. Germline V lookup: CDR1 SGHVS, CDR2 FQNEAQ. The CDR3 extends over 15 amino acids. CDR3 DNA sequence: TGTGCCAGCAGCGGGCGGACAGGGGGCTATTCACCCCTCCACTTT. This sequence encodes CASSGRTGGYSPLHF.

This rearrangement joins TRBV6-6 to TRBJ2-3; D might be TRBD2 (7 bases). The V end lost 8 bases, the J end lost 2 bases, and 17 bases lay between the germline ends. The CDR3 loop spans 15 amino acids. The germline CDR1 and CDR2 sequences are MNHNY and SVGAGI (reference sequence). The CDR3 spells CASGSAGANTDTQYF. CDR3 DNA: TGTGCCAGCGGATCGGCGGGGGCCAACACAGATACGCAGTATTTT.

Only a few counts were recorded for this clone. This chain joins TRBV7-3 and TRBJ2-1; 8 positions agree with TRBD2. The CDR3 runs to 13 residues. In germline, CDR1 is SGHTA, CDR2 FQGTGA. J gave up 8 bases and V 2 bases, and 2 bases lay outside the gene matches. This CDR3 reads CASSLAGGYEQFF. The CDR3 DNA follows: TGTGCCAGCAGCTTAGCGGGGGGCTATGAGCAGTTCTTC.

This chain uses TRBV2 with TRBJ2-7, with TRBD1 matching over 9 bases. CDR1 and CDR2 (germline): SNHLY, FYNNEI. Trimming took 5 bases from V and 6 from J; bases not matched to a gene: 2. The CDR3 covers 12 residues. The CDR3 bases are TGTGCCAGCAGTTTGGACAGGGGCGAGCAGTACGTC. Encoded protein: CASSLDRGEQYV.

V and J are TRBV6-5 and TRBJ1-3; the match to TRBD1 covers 9 bases. Germline V gene lookup returns CDR1 MNHEY and CDR2 SVGAGI. V was clipped by 6 bases and J by 4 bases; unmatched bases: 7. The CDR3 consists of 15 residues. In DNA form, the CDR3 reads TGTGCCAGCAGCATGGGACAGGGAGCAGGAAACACCATATATTTT. It encodes CASSMGQGAGNTIYF.

The chain links TRBV10-1 to TRBJ2-1, with TRBD2 matching 12 bases. Germline V gene sequence: CDR1 WNHNN, CDR2 SYGVQD (reference sequence). The length of the CDR3 is 16 residues. After removal of 4 bases from V and 7 bases from J, the junction contained 8 bases not matched to a gene. The CDR3 nucleotides read TGCGCCAGCAGTGTGACTAGCGGGGGTCTGCGGAATGAGCAGTTCTTC. Translating it yields CASSVTSGGLRNEQFF.

The chain couples TRBV6-5 to TRBJ1-3; maybe TRBD1 (5 bases). Trimming cost V 7 bases and J 2 bases, with 12 bases left between them. The germline V gene has CDR1 MNHEY and CDR2 SVGAGI. There are 14 residues in the CDR3. Here the CDR3 DNA reads TGTGCCAGCAATCCCAGGGTAGCTGGAAACACCATATATTTT. Residues: CASNPRVAGNTIYF.

As regards this clone: The identical CDR3 is also encoded by other nucleotide sequences in the sample. This chain links TRBV28 with TRBJ1-1; 8 bases map to TRBD1. Per the germline V gene, CDR1 is MDHEN and CDR2 is SYDVKM. Trimming at V came to 6 bases and at J to 7 bases, leaving 16 bases not matched to a gene. The CDR3 runs 16 residues. The chain's CDR3 is CASRYSGTGRTSEAFF. The CDR3 DNA reads TGTGCCAGCAGATACTCCGGGACAGGCCGAACAAGTGAAGCTTTCTTT.

The chain employs TRBV7-9 and TRBJ1-1; D gene uncertain. Germline CDR1 and CDR2: SEHNR and FQNEAQ (reference sequence). This CDR3 is 15 amino acids long. Trimming stripped 1 base from V and 0 bases from J, with 9 bases between. Written as DNA, the CDR3 is TGTGCCAGCAGCTTAGAACTCCGAATGAACACTGAAGCTTTCTTT. This gives the protein CASSLELRMNTEAFF.

The rearrangement uses TRBV28 and TRBJ2-1, with D possibly being TRBD2 (5 bases). V lost 6 bases to trimming and J lost 7 bases, with 25 bases between them. The germline CDR1 and CDR2 sequences are MDHEN and SYDVKM. This CDR3 is built from 17 residues. For the CDR3, the DNA is TGTGCCAGCAGCCGTTCGATCGGACTTTACGGCATTAATGAGCAGTTCTTC. It codes for CASSRSIGLYGINEQFF.

The rearrangement joins TRBV5-5 to TRBJ1-1; 8 bases line up with TRBD1. Germline assignment: CDR1 SGHKS and CDR2 YYEKEE (reference sequence). The CDR3 sequence is 14 residues long. J gave up 0 bases and V 2 bases, and 0 bases lay outside the gene matches. CDR3 in amino acids: CASSLQGVNTEAFF. The CDR3, as DNA: TGTGCCAGCAGCTTACAGGGGGTGAACACTGAAGCTTTCTTT.

This clone has only one observation. The V and J genes are TRBV5-1 and TRBJ1-2; D possibly corresponds to TRBD1 (5 bases). Germline values: CDR1 SGHRS, CDR2 YFSETQ. This CDR3 contains 13 residues. V dropped 4 bases and J dropped 7 bases, with 14 bases sitting between them. The CDR3 region has the DNA TGCGCCAGCAGCCTCCGGGACTCTTTTGGCTACACCTTC. Encoded protein: CASSLRDSFGYTF.

The rearrangement links TRBV2 to TRBJ2-3, with 8 nucleotides matching TRBD2. Losses at the gene ends were 6 bases for V and 2 bases for J; bases not matched to a gene: 4. This CDR3 spans 14 amino acids. From germline, CDR1 is SNHLY and CDR2 FYNNEI. DNA of the CDR3: TGTGCCAGCAGGCGGGGGGCAGACACAGATACGCAGTATTTT. Translating gives CASRRGADTDTQYF. Together with reference TRBV2 and TRBJ2-3, the CDR3 gives the full variable domain: EPEVTQTPSHQVTQMGQEVILRCVPISNHLYFYWYRQILGQKVEFLVSFYNNEISEKSEIFDDQFSVERPDGSNFTLKIRSTKLEDSAMYFCASRRGADTDTQYFGPGTRLTVL.

CDR3 DNA: TGTGCCAGCAGTTCAAAGGCGGGGGGCTCCTACGAGCAGTACTTC. Amino acids: CASSSKAGGSYEQYF. The rearrangement joins TRBV27 to TRBJ2-7; the match to TRBD2 covers 8 bases. This CDR3 spans 15 amino acids. In germline, CDR1 is MNHEY, CDR2 SMNVEV (reference sequence). After removal of 4 bases from V and 0 bases from J, the junction contained 5 bases not matched to a gene.

This chain uses TRBV7-2 with TRBJ2-1; D not resolved. The CDR3 loop spans 13 amino acids. Germline CDR1 SGHTA, CDR2 FQGNSA. Trimming pared 1 base from V and 10 bases from J, leaving 11 bases between. CDR3 DNA: TGTGCCAGCAGCTTAGAGAGCGTTACGGAGCAGTTCTTC. Protein: CASSLESVTEQFF.

The chain employs TRBV7-2 and TRBJ2-7, with 10 bases matching TRBD2. The CDR3 contains 13 residues. Germline values: CDR1 SGHTA, CDR2 FQGNSA. The V segment lost 6 bases and the J segment 2 bases; nucleotides outside the gene matches: 1. The CDR3 region is CASRLAGTYEQYF. In nucleotides, the CDR3 is TGTGCCAGCAGACTAGCGGGGACCTACGAGCAGTACTTC. Full variable domain (remainder filled in from reference TRBV7-2 and TRBJ2-7): GAGVSQSPSNKVTEKGKDVELRCDPISGHTALYWYRQSLGQGLEFLIYFQGNSAPDKSGLPSDRFSAERTGGSVSTLTIQRTQQEDSAVYLCASRLAGTYEQYFGPGTRLTVT.

This clone was detected only once. The V and J genes are TRBV2 and TRBJ1-2, with 7 positions matching TRBD1. The CDR3 contains 16 residues. The germline V gene has CDR1 SNHLY and CDR2 FYNNEI. J was trimmed by 4 bases and V by 5 bases; bases with no gene match: 13. The CDR3 spells CASSPTSGQLSYGYTF. The CDR3 nucleotides read TGTGCCAGCAGTCCCACCTCGGGACAGCTCTCCTATGGCTACACCTTC.

This clone showed up just a few times. The rearrangement links TRBV28 to TRBJ1-5, with D maybe TRBD1 (6 bases). Germline-derived CDR1 and CDR2 are MDHEN and SYDVKM. The CDR3 spans 18 residues. Trimming removed 8 bases at V and 5 bases at J, with 28 bases between. The CDR3 DNA is TGTGCCAGCCTTTTTCGTATCGGACAGAAAAAAGGGTATCAGCCCCAGCATTTT. This gives the protein CASLFRIGQKKGYQPQHF.

This clone was seen just once. The genes are TRBV5-4 and TRBJ1-3; 7 bases agree with TRBD1. Germline trimming cut 4 bases from V and 4 bases from J; bases unmatched to any gene: 5. The CDR3 extends over 14 amino acids. Per the germline V gene, CDR1 is SGHNT and CDR2 is YYREEE (reference sequence). The CDR3 DNA is TGTGCCAGCAGCGCAGGACAGGTCGGAAACACCATATATTTT. Translated: CASSAGQVGNTIYF.

The chain couples TRBV7-6 to TRBJ1-3; a possible D gene is TRBD1 (6 bases). Germline V lookup: CDR1 SGHVS, CDR2 FNYEAQ. CDR3 length equals 15 residues. V was pared by 1 base and J by 4 bases, with 11 bases between. CDR3 DNA: TGTGCCAGCAGCTTAGGGCAGGGGCCAGGAAACACCATATATTTT. Translated: CASSLGQGPGNTIYF.

This clone was recorded a few times. The chain links TRBV30 to TRBJ1-2; D not resolved. This CDR3 contains 13 residues. V was cut by 7 bases and J by 5 bases, with 17 bases left in between. Germline CDR1 is GTSNPN and CDR2 is SVGIG (reference sequence). CDR3: CASAPLVGYGYTF. The DNA of the CDR3 is TGTGCCTCCGCCCCCCTGGTCGGGTATGGCTACACCTTC.